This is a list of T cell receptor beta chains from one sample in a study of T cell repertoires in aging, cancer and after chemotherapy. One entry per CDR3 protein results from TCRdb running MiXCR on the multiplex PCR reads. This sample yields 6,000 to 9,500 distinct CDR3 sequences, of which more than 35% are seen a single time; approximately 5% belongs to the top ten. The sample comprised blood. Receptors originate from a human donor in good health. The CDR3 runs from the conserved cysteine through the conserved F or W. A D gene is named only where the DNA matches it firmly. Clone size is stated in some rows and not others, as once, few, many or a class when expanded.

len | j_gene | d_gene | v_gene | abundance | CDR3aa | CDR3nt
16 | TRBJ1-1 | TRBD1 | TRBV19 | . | CASSIGTGVSSTEAFF | TGTGCCAGTAGTATTGGGACAGGGGTAAGTAGCACTGAAGCTTTCTTT
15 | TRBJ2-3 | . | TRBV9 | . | CASSVDGVFTDTQYF | TGTGCCAGCAGCGTAGACGGGGTTTTCACAGATACGCAGTATTTT
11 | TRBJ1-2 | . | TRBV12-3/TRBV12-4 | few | CASSFYRTYTF | TGTGCCAGCAGTTTTTACAGGACCTACACCTTC
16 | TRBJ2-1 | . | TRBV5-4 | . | CASSLAVSQTYNEQFF | TGTGCCAGCAGCTTGGCTGTGTCCCAGACCTACAATGAGCAGTTCTTC
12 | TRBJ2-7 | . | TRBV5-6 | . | CASAAGDHEQYF | TGTGCCAGCGCTGCAGGGGATCACGAGCAGTACTTC
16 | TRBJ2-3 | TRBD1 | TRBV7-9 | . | CASSYWDRGIGDTQYF | TGTGCCAGCAGCTACTGGGACAGGGGGATTGGAGATACGCAGTATTTT
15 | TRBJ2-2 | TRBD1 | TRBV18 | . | CASSRQGPNTGELFF | TGTGCCAGCTCCAGACAGGGACCGAACACCGGGGAGCTGTTTTTT
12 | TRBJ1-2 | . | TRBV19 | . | CACSPINGGYTF | TGTGCCTGTAGTCCTATCAACGGAGGCTACACCTTC
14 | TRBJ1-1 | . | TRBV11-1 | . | CASSLDLANTEAFF | TGTGCCAGCAGCTTAGATCTAGCGAACACTGAAGCTTTCTTT
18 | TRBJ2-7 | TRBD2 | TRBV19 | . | CASSSSRGGGRVSYEQYF | TGTGCCAGTAGTTCTAGTCGGGGGGGCGGACGGGTGAGCTACGAGCAGTACTTC
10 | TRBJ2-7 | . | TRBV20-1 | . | CSSGYYEQYF | TGCAGCAGCGGTTACTACGAGCAGTACTTC
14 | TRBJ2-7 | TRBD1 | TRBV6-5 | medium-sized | CASSGTGGLYEQYF | TGTGCCAGCAGTGGAACAGGGGGGCTCTACGAGCAGTACTTC
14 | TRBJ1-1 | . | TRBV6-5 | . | CASSYSRVNTEAFF | TGTGCCAGCAGTTACTCGCGGGTCAACACTGAAGCTTTCTTT
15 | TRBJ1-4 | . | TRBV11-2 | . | CASSFSGAGNEKLFF | TGTGCCAGCAGCTTTTCTGGGGCGGGTAATGAAAAACTGTTTTTT
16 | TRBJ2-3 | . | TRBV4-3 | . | CASSQDRPPGTDTQYF | TGCGCCAGCAGCCAAGATAGGCCGCCAGGCACAGATACGCAGTATTTT
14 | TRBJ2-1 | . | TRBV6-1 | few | CASSPLKRGNEQFF | TGTGCCAGCAGTCCCTTGAAGAGAGGGAATGAGCAGTTCTTC
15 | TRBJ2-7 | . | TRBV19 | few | CASNPKGSYPYEQYF | TGTGCCAGTAATCCTAAAGGATCCTACCCCTACGAGCAGTACTTC
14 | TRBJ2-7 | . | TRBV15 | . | CATASVGENYEQYF | TGTGCCACCGCCTCTGTAGGGGAAAATTACGAGCAGTACTTC
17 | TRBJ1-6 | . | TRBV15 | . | CATSRDRGNTYNSPLHF | TGTGCCACCAGCAGAGATAGGGGAAATACCTATAATTCACCCCTCCACTTT
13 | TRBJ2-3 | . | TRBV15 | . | CATSLPPADTQYF | TGTGCCACCAGCCTCCCTCCTGCAGATACGCAGTATTTT
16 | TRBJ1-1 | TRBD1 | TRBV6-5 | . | CASRQDRGTLDTEAFF | TGTGCCAGCAGACAAGACAGGGGCACTCTCGACACTGAAGCTTTCTTT
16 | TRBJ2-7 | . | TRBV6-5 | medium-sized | CASSRTSVWSSYEQYF | TGTGCCAGCAGCCGCACGAGCGTATGGAGCTCCTACGAGCAGTACTTC
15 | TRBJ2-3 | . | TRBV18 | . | CASSFLQGRTDTQYF | TGTGCCAGCTCCTTCCTCCAGGGGCGCACAGATACGCAGTATTTT
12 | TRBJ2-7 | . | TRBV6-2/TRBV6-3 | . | CASRRMDSPRYF | TGTGCCAGCAGACGCATGGACAGCCCTCGGTACTTC
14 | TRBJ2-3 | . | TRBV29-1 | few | CSARDQTGTDTQYF | TGCAGCGCCCGGGACCAGACGGGCACAGATACGCAGTATTTT
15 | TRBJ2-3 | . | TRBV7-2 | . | CASSLGLGGADTQYF | TGTGCCAGCAGCTTGGGGTTAGGGGGAGCAGATACGCAGTATTTT
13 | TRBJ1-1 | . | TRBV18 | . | CASSPTQNTEAFF | TGTGCCAGCTCACCTACACAGAACACTGAAGCTTTCTTT
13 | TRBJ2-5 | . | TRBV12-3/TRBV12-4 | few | CASTLDERETQYF | TGTGCCAGCACCTTGGACGAGAGGGAGACCCAGTACTTC
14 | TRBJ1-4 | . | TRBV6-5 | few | CASCLDSTNEKLFF | TGTGCCAGCTGTCTAGACAGCACTAATGAAAAACTGTTTTTT
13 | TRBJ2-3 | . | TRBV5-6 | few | CASSLNRYDTQYF | TGTGCCAGCAGCTTGAATCGATATGATACGCAGTATTTT
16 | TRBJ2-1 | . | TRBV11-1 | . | CASSRYGPRGYNEQFF | TGTGCCAGCAGCCGATACGGGCCGAGAGGCTACAATGAGCAGTTCTTC
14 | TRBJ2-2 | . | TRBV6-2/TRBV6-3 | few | CASSYGGNTGELFF | TGTGCCAGCAGTTACGGGGGAAACACCGGGGAGCTGTTTTTT
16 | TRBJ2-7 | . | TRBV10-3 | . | CAISESGGDSASEQYF | TGTGCCATCAGTGAGTCCGGGGGGGACAGCGCATCCGAGCAGTACTTC
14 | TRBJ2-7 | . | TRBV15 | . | CATSRDIGAYEQYF | TGTGCCACCAGCAGAGATATTGGCGCCTACGAGCAGTACTTC
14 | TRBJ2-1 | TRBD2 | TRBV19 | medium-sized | CATRAGEGYNEQFF | TGTGCCACTAGGGCGGGGGAGGGATACAATGAGCAGTTCTTC
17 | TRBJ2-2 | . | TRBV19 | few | CASSPRGVSGKTGELFF | TGTGCCAGTAGCCCCAGGGGGGTGTCGGGAAAAACCGGGGAGCTGTTTTTT
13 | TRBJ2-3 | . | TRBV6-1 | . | CASSFPRTDTQYF | TGTGCCAGCAGTTTTCCCCGGACAGATACGCAGTATTTT
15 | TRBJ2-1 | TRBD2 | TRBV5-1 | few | CASSLLATIINEQFF | TGCGCCAGCAGCTTACTAGCGACGATAATCAATGAGCAGTTCTTC
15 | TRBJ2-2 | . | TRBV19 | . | CASRITQGNTGELFF | TGTGCCAGTAGGATAACACAGGGTAACACCGGGGAGCTGTTTTTT
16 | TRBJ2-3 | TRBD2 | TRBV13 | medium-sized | CASSPTSGSFTDTQYF | TGTGCCAGCAGCCCAACTAGCGGGTCCTTCACAGATACGCAGTATTTT
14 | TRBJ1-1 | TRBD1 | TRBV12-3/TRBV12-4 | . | CASRGQGDGTEAFF | TGTGCCAGCAGAGGCCAGGGGGACGGGACTGAAGCTTTCTTT
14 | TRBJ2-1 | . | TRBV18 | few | CASSPRDPWNEQFF | TGTGCCAGCTCACCTCGGGACCCTTGGAATGAGCAGTTCTTC
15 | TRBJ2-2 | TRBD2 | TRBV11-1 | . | CASSPTSCNTGELFF | TGTGCCAGCAGCCCGACTAGCTGTAACACCGGGGAGCTGTTTTTT
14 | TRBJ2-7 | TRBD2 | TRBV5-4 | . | CASTPGAGGYEQYF | TGTGCCAGCACCCCTGGGGCCGGGGGGTACGAGCAGTACTTC
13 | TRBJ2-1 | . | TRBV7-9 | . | CASDQVSYNEQFF | TGTGCCAGCGATCAGGTATCCTACAATGAGCAGTTCTTC